Listed here are 20 T cell receptor beta chains from one sample, sequenced in a study of cytomegalovirus exposure and HLA in healthy donors. With 60 Vbeta and 13 Jbeta primers, the PCR was carried out. Sequencing used immunoSEQ multiplex PCR; TCRdb keeps in-frame clones, though not all of them. The specimen's table records 30,000 to 35,000 clones. The sequenced sample was PBMCs. Source of these receptors: a woman aged 40 to 49 in good health and CMV-seropositive.

The CDR3 DNA reads TGCGCCAGCAGCCATCTCGGGGATCTAGCGGGAATCGGGACCGGGGAGCTGTTTTTT. This codes for CASSHLGDLAGIGTGELFF. J is TRBJ2-2 and V is TRBV4-3; 9 nucleotides agree with TRBD2. Germline lookup yields CDR1 LGHNA and CDR2 YSLEER. V was pared by 3 bases and J by 5 bases, with 16 bases of the junction left unmatched. CDR3 size: 19 residues.

The chain combines TRBV6-6 with TRBJ2-7; TRBD2 matches 9 bases. Germline values: CDR1 MNHNY, CDR2 SVGAGI (reference sequence). V lost 9 bases, J lost 0 bases, and 0 bases stayed unmatched. CDR3 length: 12 residues. DNA of the CDR3: TGTGCCAGGACTAGCGGCTCCTACGAGCAGTACTTC. Its protein is CARTSGSYEQYF.

The rearrangement joins TRBV7-8 to TRBJ2-7; 12 bases match TRBD2. This CDR3 spans 14 amino acids. The ends lost 6 bases at V and 3 bases at J; junction bases unmatched: 3. The germline CDR1 and CDR2 sequences are SGHVS and FQNEAQ. CDR3 DNA sequence: TGTGCCAGCAGGCCTAGCGGGAGGGTCTACGAGCAGTACTTC. It yields the protein CASRPSGRVYEQYF.

The chain joins TRBV28 to TRBJ2-4; D is uncertain. The germline CDR1 and CDR2 sequences are MDHEN and SYDVKM. This CDR3 region has 15 residues. The V end lost 6 bases, the J end lost 5 bases, and 17 bases lay between the germline ends. The CDR3 spells CASSSSLLPQNIQYF. CDR3 coding DNA: TGTGCCAGCAGCTCGTCACTACTCCCTCAAAACATTCAGTACTTC.

The chain links TRBV6-1 to TRBJ1-2, with D possibly matching TRBD1 (6 bases). The CDR3 consists of 13 residues. V lost 3 bases and J 5 bases, leaving 10 bases between the germline ends. Germline values: CDR1 MNHNS, CDR2 SASEGT. CDR3 DNA: TGTGCCAGCAGTGAGGACAGCCTTTATGGCTACACCTTC. Its translation is CASSEDSLYGYTF.

V usage is TRBV15 and J usage is TRBJ2-7, with 12 bases aligning to TRBD2. CDR1 and CDR2 from the germline V gene are LNHNV and YYDKDF (reference sequence). The V and J ends lost 0 bases and 4 bases, in that order; junction bases with no gene match: 1. The CDR3 spans 15 residues. CDR3 region: CATSRETSGSYEQYF. CDR3 coding DNA: TGTGCCACCAGCAGAGAGACTAGCGGGAGTTACGAGCAGTACTTC.

The chain recombines TRBV5-1 with TRBJ1-1, with a weak D call TRBD1 (5 bases). V dropped 4 bases and J dropped 6 bases, with 22 bases sitting between them. The CDR3 is made up of 16 amino acids. Germline values: CDR1 SGHRS, CDR2 YFSETQ. The CDR3 region is CASSRVHLQWGAEAFF. The CDR3 DNA is TGCGCCAGCAGCCGGGTGCACCTTCAATGGGGGGCTGAAGCTTTCTTT. Variable domain in full (rest from reference TRBV5-1 and TRBJ1-1): KAGVTQTPRYLIKTRGQQVTLSCSPISGHRSVSWYQQTPGQGLQFLFEYFSETQRNKGNFPGRFSGRQFSNSRSEMNVSTLELGDSALYLCASSRVHLQWGAEAFFGQGTRLTVV.

This rearrangement joins TRBV4-1 to TRBJ2-5; tentative D call: TRBD2 (6 bases). V gave up 4 bases and J gave up 4 bases, with 22 bases separating them. The CDR3 consists of 17 residues. Germline V gene data show CDR1 as MGHRA and CDR2 as YSYEKL. The CDR3 loop reads CASSPLLVGGLGETQYF. CDR3 DNA: TGCGCCAGCAGCCCCCTCCTCGTCGGGGGACTTGGAGAGACCCAGTACTTC.

The genes are TRBV5-6 and TRBJ1-2; D not certain. V was trimmed by 2 bases and J by 5 bases, leaving 10 bases between them. CDR1 and CDR2 (germline): SGHDT, YYEEEE. The CDR3 covers 13 residues. In DNA form, the CDR3 reads TGTGCCAGCAGCTTAGGACGAGGGTATGGCTACACCTTC. Its protein product is CASSLGRGYGYTF.

This chain joins TRBV6-1 and TRBJ1-2; tentative D call: TRBD1 (6 bases). There are 15 residues in the CDR3. Trimming took off 1 base at V and 8 bases at J, with 17 bases between the two ends. Germline V CDR1 and CDR2: MNHNS, SASEGT. In DNA, the CDR3 is TGTGCCAGCAGTGAAGAACACAGGGTCCTTCGGGGCTACACCTTC. As protein: CASSEEHRVLRGYTF.

The J gene is TRBJ1-1, the V gene TRBV18, with a tentative D call TRBD1 (5 bases). Between the trimmed V and J ends, which lost 2 bases and 0 bases, there was a span of 10 bases. This CDR3 has 15 residues. Germline values: CDR1 KGHSH, CDR2 LQKENI. The CDR3 nucleotides read TGTGCCAGCTCACCAACCGGACAATTGAACACTGAAGCTTTCTTT. Translation: CASSPTGQLNTEAFF.

Here the CDR3 DNA reads TGTGCCAGCTCACCACCGAGGTTTGCGGGAGGGGACCACGAGCAGTACTTC. It specifies CASSPPRFAGGDHEQYF. The chain joins TRBV18 to TRBJ2-7; 9 bases map to TRBD2. Trimming took 0 bases from V and 5 from J; bases not matched to a gene: 11. This CDR3 comprises 17 residues. Per the germline V gene, CDR1 is KGHSH and CDR2 is LQKENI.

This chain joins TRBV5-1 and TRBJ1-5; weak D call: TRBD1 (6 bases). Germline CDR1 SGHRS, CDR2 YFSETQ. The CDR3 runs to 14 residues. V was shortened by 2 bases and J by 6 bases, with 12 bases between the two germline ends. CDR3 region: CASSFSGGGQPQHF. The CDR3 DNA reads TGCGCCAGCAGCTTCAGCGGGGGCGGTCAGCCCCAGCATTTT.

The J gene is TRBJ2-5, the V gene TRBV30; D remains ambiguous. V lost 0 bases and J 0 bases, leaving 8 bases between the germline ends. In germline, CDR1 is GTSNPN, CDR2 SVGIG (reference sequence). There are 14 residues in the CDR3. The CDR3 sequence: CAWSVRNYQETQYF. For the CDR3, the DNA is TGTGCCTGGAGTGTCAGGAATTACCAAGAGACCCAGTACTTC.

The V gene is TRBV27, the J gene TRBJ2-1, with 9 bases identical to TRBD2. The ends lost 2 bases at V and 7 bases at J; junction bases unmatched: 9. The germline CDR1 and CDR2 sequences are MNHEY and SMNVEV (reference sequence). This CDR3 is built from 16 residues. Written as DNA, the CDR3 is TGTGCCAGCAGTTTAGCGGGAGGGCCTAGGCAGAATGAGCAGTTCTTC. Its translation: CASSLAGGPRQNEQFF.

The J gene is TRBJ2-3, the V gene TRBV19, with 13 bases fitting TRBD2. The V gene's germline CDR1 is LNHDA and CDR2 SQIVND (reference sequence). The CDR3 consists of 16 residues. V was pared by 5 bases and J by 2 bases, with 4 bases of the junction left unmatched. The CDR3 nucleotides read TGTGCCAGTAGTCTCGGACTAGCGGGAGCCACAGATACGCAGTATTTT. It is translated as CASSLGLAGATDTQYF.

The V and J genes are TRBV30 and TRBJ1-2; no clear D gene. The ends were cut back, 0 bases at V and 7 bases at J, with 15 bases in the middle. Per the germline V gene, CDR1 is GTSNPN and CDR2 is SVGIG (reference sequence). CDR3 length: 14 amino acids. For the CDR3, the DNA is TGTGCCTGGAGTGTGTCATTCGGGAACCCTGGCTACACCTTC. Its protein is CAWSVSFGNPGYTF.

V is TRBV29-1 and J is TRBJ2-1; TRBD2 matches at 7 bases. This CDR3 has 13 residues. Looked up from germline, CDR1 is SQVTM and CDR2 is ANQGSEA. The ends lost 4 bases at V and 3 bases at J; junction bases unmatched: 3. DNA of the CDR3: TGCAGCGTTGCCGGGACTAACTACAATGAGCAGTTCTTC. Encoded protein: CSVAGTNYNEQFF.

CDR3: CASSFTQGWDEKLFF. In DNA, the CDR3 is TGTGCCAGCAGCTTTACACAGGGCTGGGATGAAAAACTGTTTTTT. The chain combines TRBV7-9 with TRBJ1-4; perhaps TRBD1 as D (6 bases). CDR3 length: 15 amino acids. Germline CDR1 SEHNR, CDR2 FQNEAQ (reference sequence). Trimming took off 3 bases at V and 6 bases at J, with 14 bases between the two ends. Full variable domain (rest looked up from reference TRBV7-9 and TRBJ1-4): DTGVSQNPRHKITKRGQNVTFRCDPISEHNRLYWYRQTLGQGPEFLTYFQNEAQLEKSRLLSDRFSAERPKGSFSTLEIQRTEQGDSAMYLCASSFTQGWDEKLFFGSGTQLSVL.

The chain is built from TRBV7-2 and TRBJ1-4, with TRBD1 matching over 8 bases. The V and J ends lost 3 bases and 2 bases, in that order; junction bases with no gene match: 2. CDR1 is SGHTA and CDR2 is FQGNSA in the germline V gene. The CDR3 has 15 residues. The CDR3 sequence is CASSFQGATNEKLFF. The CDR3 DNA reads TGTGCCAGCAGCTTTCAGGGGGCTACTAATGAAAAACTGTTTTTT. Variable domain in full (rest from reference TRBV7-2 and TRBJ1-4): GAGVSQSPSNKVTEKGKDVELRCDPISGHTALYWYRQSLGQGLEFLIYFQGNSAPDKSGLPSDRFSAERTGGSVSTLTIQRTQQEDSAVYLCASSFQGATNEKLFFGSGTQLSVL.